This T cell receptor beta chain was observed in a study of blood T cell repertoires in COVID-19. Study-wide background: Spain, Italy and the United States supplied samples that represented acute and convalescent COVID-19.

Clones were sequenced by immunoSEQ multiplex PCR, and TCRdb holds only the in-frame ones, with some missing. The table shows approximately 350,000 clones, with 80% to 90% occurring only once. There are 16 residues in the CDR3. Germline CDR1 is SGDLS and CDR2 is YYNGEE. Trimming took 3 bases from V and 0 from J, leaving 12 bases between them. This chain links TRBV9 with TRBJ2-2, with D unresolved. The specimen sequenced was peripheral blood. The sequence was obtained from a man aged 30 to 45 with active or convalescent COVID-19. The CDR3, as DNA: TGTGCCAGCAGCGGGTGGGCGTCAACGAACACCGGGGAGCTGTTTTTT. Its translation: CASSGWASTNTGELFF. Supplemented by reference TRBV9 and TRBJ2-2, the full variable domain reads DSGVTQTPKHLITATGQRVTLRCSPRSGDLSVYWYQQSLDQGLQFLIQYYNGEERAKGNILERFSAQQFPDLHSELNLSSLELGDSALYFCASSGWASTNTGELFFGEGSRLTVL.